This T cell receptor (beta chain) was sequenced for a study of T cells in Graves' hyperthyroidism and ophthalmopathy. Study-level information: Peripheral blood sampling occurred at initial diagnosis, before any treatment. The study, taken as a whole, reports: Before onset, by a median of around six months, the model predicted ophthalmopathy. The majority of expanded thyroid clonotypes above 0.001 also appeared in blood.

There are many counts of this clonotype. Antigen specificity is unknown. A Clinical Activity Score of at least 3, a NOSPECS grade of at least 4 and a duration under 3 months were recorded in the ophthalmopathy patients. The CDR3 regions of TCR beta were amplified from RNA transcripts. A first-round RT-PCR of the TCR CDR3 used the HTBI primer set. TCRdb redid the calling of the multiplex PCR reads with MiXCR, one entry per CDR3 protein. The sample lists about 350,000 distinct CDR3 sequences, around 18% occurring once. This receptor was taken from a woman aged 40 to 49 with Graves' ophthalmopathy. Input material: blood.

The CDR3 protein is CSAPRGGARYTEAFF. CDR3 DNA sequence: TGCAGTGCTCCAAGAGGGGGGGCGAGATACACTGAAGCTTTCTTT. The rearrangement joins TRBV20-1 to TRBJ1-1; D perhaps matches TRBD1 (6 bases). The CDR3 length is 15 residues. Germline values: CDR1 DFQATT, CDR2 SNEGSKA (reference sequence). V was pared by 5 bases and J by 3 bases, with 19 bases between.